The next 10 T cell receptor beta chains were all read from a single sample in a study of blood T cells in healthy people across ages. Sample-barcoded 5' priming and a J-beta primer mix drove a second PCR of about 7 to 11 cycles. TCRdb used MiXCR to reprocess the 5' RACE reads, holding one entry per CDR3 protein. The table has about 670,000 distinct CDR3 sequences, 52% seen once; the top ten hold approximately 13%. Source material: blood. These receptors were obtained from an elderly woman in good health.

This clonotype was detected ten times or more. The chain links TRBV12-3 or TRBV12-4 to TRBJ2-1; 10 nucleotides line up with TRBD1. Trimming took 3 bases from V and 9 from J; bases not matched to a gene: 5. This CDR3 comprises 14 residues. CDR3 sequence: CASSFGTGVSEQFF. CDR3 DNA sequence: TGTGCCAGCAGTTTTGGGACAGGGGTTAGTGAGCAGTTCTTC.

The CDR3 spells CAINRASGSGNEQFF. The CDR3 DNA reads as TGTGCCATCAATCGGGCTAGCGGGAGTGGTAATGAGCAGTTCTTC. V and J are TRBV10-3 and TRBJ2-1; 10 bases agree with TRBD2. The CDR3 extends over 15 amino acids. Trimming at V came to 7 bases and at J to 7 bases, leaving 10 bases not matched to a gene. Germline V gene sequence: CDR1 ENHRY, CDR2 SYGVKD.

This sequence joins TRBV19 and TRBJ2-1, with D possibly being TRBD1 or TRBD2 (7 bases each). The CDR3 is 12 residues long. Trimming left V 2 bases short and J 15 bases short, with 14 bases between. Per the germline V gene, CDR1 is LNHDA and CDR2 is SQIVND (reference sequence). For the CDR3, the DNA is TGTGCCAGTAGTATACAGGGGGGAGGGTGGTTCTTC. This gives the protein CASSIQGGGWFF.

This clonotype was picked up a small number of times. V gene TRBV3-1 combines with J gene TRBJ2-6, with 10 bases fitting TRBD1. Germline CDR1 LGHDT, CDR2 YNNKEL (reference sequence). The CDR3 extends over 19 amino acids. Unmatched junction bases numbered 10, after V lost 5 bases and J lost 0 bases. As DNA, the CDR3 is TGTGCCAGCAGCAACTCCGACAGGGGGCGCATCTCTGGGGCCAACGTCCTGACTTTC. Protein: CASSNSDRGRISGANVLTF.

This clonotype was seen at least ten times. One base away lies a much larger clone, so this may be a sequencing read error. The rearrangement uses TRBV6-5 and TRBJ2-5; 9 bases are a match to TRBD1. CDR3 size: 14 residues. CDR1 is MNHEY, CDR2 SVGAGI, per germline. The J segment lost 3 bases and the V segment lost 5 bases, leaving 4 bases of the junction unmatched. The CDR3 DNA follows: TGTGCCAGCAGTGACTGGGACAGGGAAGAGACCCAGTACTTC. It translates to CASSDWDREETQYF.

This clonotype came up many times. The V and J genes are TRBV29-1 and TRBJ2-1; TRBD2 is a possible D gene (5 bases). Trimming took 1 base from V and 4 from J, leaving 8 bases between them. The CDR3 is 13 residues long. Germline assignment: CDR1 SQVTM and CDR2 ANQGSEA. The CDR3 nucleotides are TGCAGCGTTGAAGCTCGGACTTACAATGAGCAGTTCTTC. It yields the protein CSVEARTYNEQFF.

This chain joins TRBV2 and TRBJ1-5; D gene unclear. V was pared by 8 bases and J by 6 bases, with 14 bases between. The germline V gene has CDR1 SNHLY and CDR2 FYNNEI. CDR3 length: 13 amino acids. The CDR3 protein is CASSDQAGQPQHF. The CDR3 coding sequence is TGTGCCAGCTCGGACCAGGCCGGTCAGCCCCAGCATTTT.

This clonotype occurred many times. The DNA for the CDR3 is TGCAGTGCCACTGACAGGGAAGCTTTCTTT. It codes for CSATDREAFF. V and J are TRBV20-1 and TRBJ1-1; tentative D call: TRBD1 (6 bases). Looked up from germline, CDR1 is DFQATT and CDR2 is SNEGSKA (reference sequence). The germline V and J ends were trimmed by 6 bases and 8 bases, with 10 bases remaining between them. The CDR3 is 10 amino acids.

In this sample, this clonotype turned up a few times. The chain uses TRBV5-1 and TRBJ2-3; no firm D call. Trimming took 0 bases from V and 2 from J, leaving 10 bases between them. The CDR3 is 15 residues long. Germline V gene sequence: CDR1 SGHRS, CDR2 YFSETQ. Written as DNA, the CDR3 is TGCGCCAGCAGCTTGGACGGGCTACCCACAGATACGCAGTATTTT. Encoded protein: CASSLDGLPTDTQYF. The full variable domain, rest sourced from reference TRBV5-1 and TRBJ2-3, is KAGVTQTPRYLIKTRGQQVTLSCSPISGHRSVSWYQQTPGQGLQFLFEYFSETQRNKGNFPGRFSGRQFSNSRSEMNVSTLELGDSALYLCASSLDGLPTDTQYFGPGTRLTVL.

V usage is TRBV28 and J usage is TRBJ2-7; D might be TRBD1 (5 bases). The V and J ends lost 5 bases and 5 bases respectively, with 19 bases between them. The CDR3 contains 15 residues. Germline CDR1 MDHEN, CDR2 SYDVKM. As DNA, the CDR3 is TGTGCCAGCAGTCCCCAGCAGGGCGATCGAAACGAGCAGTACTTC. This translates into CASSPQQGDRNEQYF.